This T cell receptor beta chain was retrieved from a study of blood T cell repertoires in COVID-19. Turning to the study itself: Some COVID-19 samples were acute and others convalescent; all came from the United States, Italy and Spain.

The protocol was immunoSEQ multiplex PCR, while the TCRdb copy is restricted to in-frame clones and leaves out a portion. Altogether 190,000 or so clones are present, nearly 90% being singletons, with the ten largest covering roughly 0.56%. The clonotype comes from a man aged 45-60 years with acute or convalescent COVID-19. The sample consisted of peripheral blood.

The CDR3 here is CAVSAGGTEKLFF. The CDR3 nucleotides read TGTGCAGTATCCGCCGGCGGGACTGAAAAACTGTTTTTT. J is TRBJ1-4 and V is TRBV10-3; D might be TRBD1 (5 bases). The germline V gene has CDR1 ENHRY and CDR2 SYGVKD. The CDR3 loop spans 13 amino acids.